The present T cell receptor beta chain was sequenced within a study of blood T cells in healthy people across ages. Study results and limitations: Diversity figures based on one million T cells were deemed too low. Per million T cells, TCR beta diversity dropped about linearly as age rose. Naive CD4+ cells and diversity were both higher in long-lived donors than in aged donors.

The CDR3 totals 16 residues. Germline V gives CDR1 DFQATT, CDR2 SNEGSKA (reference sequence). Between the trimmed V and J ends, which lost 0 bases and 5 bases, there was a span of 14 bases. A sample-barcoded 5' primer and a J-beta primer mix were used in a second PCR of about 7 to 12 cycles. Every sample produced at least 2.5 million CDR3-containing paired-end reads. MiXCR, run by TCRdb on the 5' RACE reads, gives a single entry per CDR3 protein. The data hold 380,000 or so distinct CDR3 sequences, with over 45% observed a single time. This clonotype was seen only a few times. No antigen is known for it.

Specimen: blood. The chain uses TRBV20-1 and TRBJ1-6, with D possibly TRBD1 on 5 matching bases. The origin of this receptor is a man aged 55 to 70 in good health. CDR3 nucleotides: TGCAGTGCTAGAGAGACAACAGGTCCTAATAATTCACCCCTCCACTTT. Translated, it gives CSARETTGPNNSPLHF.